This T cell receptor (beta chain) emerged from a study of blood T cell repertoires in COVID-19. Assay used: immunoSEQ multiplex PCR; TCRdb lists only in-frame clones, some missing. The top ten hold around 1.1% of the sample, which has 400,000 to 450,000 clones, 75% to 90% seen once. Recovery meant two consecutive negative NP/OP PCR tests, professional clearance, or resolved symptoms. This CDR3 has 15 amino acids. V was clipped by 4 bases and J by 9 bases; unmatched bases: 12. Germline CDR1 reads SGHTS; CDR2 reads YDEGEE. This receptor was taken from a man aged 25-45 years who had recovered from COVID-19. The sample was PBMCs or T cells enriched from blood (not recorded which). The rearrangement links TRBV5-8 to TRBJ2-1, with 8 bases matching TRBD2. As DNA, the CDR3 is TGTGCCAGCAGCAACAGGGCCGGGAGGGCCGTTGAGCAGTTCTTC. Translating it yields CASSNRAGRAVEQFF.